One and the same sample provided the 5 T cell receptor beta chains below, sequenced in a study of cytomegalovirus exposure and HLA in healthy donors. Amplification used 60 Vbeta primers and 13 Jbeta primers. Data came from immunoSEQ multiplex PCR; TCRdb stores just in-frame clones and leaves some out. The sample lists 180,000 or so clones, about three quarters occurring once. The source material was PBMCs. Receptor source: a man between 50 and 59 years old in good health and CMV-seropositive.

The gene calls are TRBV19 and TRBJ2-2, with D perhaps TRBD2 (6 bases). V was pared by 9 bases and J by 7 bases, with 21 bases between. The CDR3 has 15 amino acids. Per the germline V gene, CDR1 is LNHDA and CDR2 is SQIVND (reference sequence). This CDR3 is CASTRQFGGVGELFF. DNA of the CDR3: TGTGCCAGCACTAGACAGTTCGGGGGTGTCGGGGAGCTGTTTTTT. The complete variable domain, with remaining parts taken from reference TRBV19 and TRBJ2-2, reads DGGITQSPKYLFRKEGQNVTLSCEQNLNHDAMYWYRQDPGQGLRLIYYSQIVNDFQKGDIAEGYSVSREKKESFPLTVTSAQKNPTAFYLCASTRQFGGVGELFFGEGSRLTVL.

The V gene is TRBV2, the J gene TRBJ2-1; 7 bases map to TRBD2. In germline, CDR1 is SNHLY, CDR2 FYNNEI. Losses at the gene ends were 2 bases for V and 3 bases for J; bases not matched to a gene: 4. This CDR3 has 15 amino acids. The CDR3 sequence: CASSETGGGYNEQFF. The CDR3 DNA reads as TGTGCCAGCAGTGAAACGGGCGGGGGCTACAATGAGCAGTTCTTC.

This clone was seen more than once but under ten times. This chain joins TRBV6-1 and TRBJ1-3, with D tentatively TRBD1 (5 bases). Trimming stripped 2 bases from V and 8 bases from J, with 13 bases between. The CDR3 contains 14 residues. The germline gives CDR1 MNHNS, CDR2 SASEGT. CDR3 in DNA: TGTGCCAGCAGTGAACGTCGCGGGGGAGACACCATATATTTT. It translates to CASSERRGGDTIYF.

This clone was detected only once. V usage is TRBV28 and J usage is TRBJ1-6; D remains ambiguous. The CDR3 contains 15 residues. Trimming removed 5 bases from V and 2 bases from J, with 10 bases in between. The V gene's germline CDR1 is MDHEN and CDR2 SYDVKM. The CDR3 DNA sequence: TGTGCCAGCAGTCGTGAGGGCACCTATAATTCACCCCTCCACTTT. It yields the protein CASSREGTYNSPLHF.

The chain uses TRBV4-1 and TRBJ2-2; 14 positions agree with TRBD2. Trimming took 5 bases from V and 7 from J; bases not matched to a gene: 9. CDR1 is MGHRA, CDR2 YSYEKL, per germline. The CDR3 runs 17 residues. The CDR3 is CASSVTSGGAYVGELFF. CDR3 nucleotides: TGCGCCAGCAGCGTGACTAGCGGGGGGGCCTACGTCGGGGAGCTGTTTTTT.